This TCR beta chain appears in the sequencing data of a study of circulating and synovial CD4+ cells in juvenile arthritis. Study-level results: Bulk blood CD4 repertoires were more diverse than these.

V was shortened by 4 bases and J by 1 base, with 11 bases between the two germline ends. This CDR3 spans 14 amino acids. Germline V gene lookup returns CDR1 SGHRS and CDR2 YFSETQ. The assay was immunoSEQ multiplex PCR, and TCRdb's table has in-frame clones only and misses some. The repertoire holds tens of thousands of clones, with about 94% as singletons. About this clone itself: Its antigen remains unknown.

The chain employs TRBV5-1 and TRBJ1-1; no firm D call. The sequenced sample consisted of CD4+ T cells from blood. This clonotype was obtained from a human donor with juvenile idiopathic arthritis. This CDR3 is CASSKTQENTEAFF. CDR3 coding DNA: TGCGCCAGCAGCAAAACACAAGAGAACACTGAAGCTTTCTTT.